Following are 24 T cell receptor beta chains from one sample sequenced in a study of T-cell memory formation after mild COVID-19. TCRdb re-called the 5' RACE reads with MiXCR, one entry per CDR3 protein. The sample contains 250,000 or so distinct CDR3 sequences, approximately 18% of which appear only once. What was sequenced was PBMCs or a T cell subset sorted from them (not recorded which). The receptors stem from a man between 18 and 29 years old who had mild COVID-19 (a few samples of this study predate the infection). Cell type and time point are not known.

The chain combines TRBV7-9 with TRBJ2-3; 8 nucleotides match TRBD1. V gave up 6 bases and J gave up 6 bases; unmatched junction bases: 11. There are 15 residues in the CDR3. CDR1 SEHNR and CDR2 FQNEAQ come from the germline V gene (reference sequence). CDR3 amino acids: CASRDGQGVQDTQYF. Here the CDR3 DNA reads TGTGCCAGCAGAGACGGACAGGGAGTTCAGGATACGCAGTATTTT. The full variable domain, completed using reference TRBV7-9 and TRBJ2-3, is DTGVSQNPRHKITKRGQNVTFRCDPISEHNRLYWYRQTLGQGPEFLTYFQNEAQLEKSRLLSDRFSAERPKGSFSTLEIQRTEQGDSAMYLCASRDGQGVQDTQYFGPGTRLTVL.

The V call is TRBV20-1, the J call TRBJ2-3; D unresolved. Germline V gives CDR1 DFQATT, CDR2 SNEGSKA (reference sequence). Trimming stripped 6 bases from V and 2 bases from J, with 12 bases between. The CDR3 has 13 amino acids. The CDR3 bases are TGCAGTGCCCCCCCGGGCTTCACAGATACGCAGTATTTT. Translated: CSAPPGFTDTQYF.

This clonotype was found a few times. The chain joins TRBV7-8 to TRBJ2-1; D possibly corresponds to TRBD2 (5 bases). In germline, CDR1 is SGHVS, CDR2 FQNEAQ. Trimming took 1 base from V and 4 from J, leaving 11 bases between them. The CDR3 extends over 15 amino acids. The DNA for the CDR3 is TGTGCCAGCAGCTTAGACGGTCGGGGTTACAATGAGCAGTTCTTC. Translated, it gives CASSLDGRGYNEQFF.

This chain uses TRBV7-9 with TRBJ2-7; D perhaps matches TRBD2 (6 bases). In germline, CDR1 is SEHNR, CDR2 FQNEAQ (reference sequence). V was cut by 4 bases and J by 4 bases, with 14 bases left in between. The CDR3 spans 14 residues. CDR3 residues: CASSWGGEGYEQYV. CDR3 DNA sequence: TGTGCCAGCAGCTGGGGAGGAGAGGGTTACGAGCAGTACGTC.

This clonotype appeared a few times. This chain uses TRBV7-3 with TRBJ2-2; D is perhaps TRBD1 (5 bases). V lost 4 bases, J lost 3 bases, and 12 bases lay in between. CDR3 size: 15 residues. The germline CDR1 and CDR2 sequences are SGHTA and FQGTGA. The CDR3 DNA reads TGTGCCAGCAGCTCCTCTATCAGGGACACCGGGGAGCTGTTTTTT. It yields the protein CASSSSIRDTGELFF.

This sequence joins TRBV7-9 and TRBJ2-7, with 8 bases fitting TRBD1. V lost 5 bases and J lost 3; bases outside the gene matches: 9. Germline V gene lookup returns CDR1 SEHNR and CDR2 FQNEAQ (reference sequence). This CDR3 region has 15 residues. The CDR3: CASSLKTGANYEQYF. The CDR3 nucleotides read TGTGCCAGCAGCCTCAAGACAGGGGCCAACTACGAGCAGTACTTC.

The J gene is TRBJ2-1, the V gene TRBV4-1, with 11 bases matching TRBD2. From germline, CDR1 is MGHRA and CDR2 YSYEKL. The CDR3 contains 17 residues. J gave up 7 bases and V 0 bases, and 8 bases lay outside the gene matches. The CDR3 DNA is TGCGCCAGCAGCCAAGATAATAGCGGGGGGGCATGGAATGAGCAGTTCTTC. It yields the protein CASSQDNSGGAWNEQFF.

This clonotype was counted ten times or more. The J gene is TRBJ2-5, the V gene TRBV5-1, with D possibly being TRBD1 (6 bases). The germline V gene has CDR1 SGHRS and CDR2 YFSETQ. V was cut by 4 bases and J by 1 base, with 11 bases left in between. CDR3 length equals 14 residues. The CDR3 DNA follows: TGCGCCAGCAGCCCGTCGGACAGCCAAGAGACCCAGTACTTC. Translation gives CASSPSDSQETQYF.

On this clonotype: Given a much more abundant clone one base away, this may be a read error. This CDR3 is CASSINEQFF. CDR3 coding DNA: TGTGCCAGCAGTATCAATGAGCAGTTCTTC. The chain combines TRBV2 with TRBJ2-1, with D unresolved. There are 10 residues in the CDR3. Germline CDR1 is SNHLY and CDR2 is FYNNEI. V was clipped by 5 bases and J by 6 bases, with 2 bases between them.

This clonotype was found a few times. The V call is TRBV29-1, the J call TRBJ2-3; tentatively, D is TRBD2 (6 bases). Germline values: CDR1 SQVTM, CDR2 ANQGSEA. This CDR3 has 12 residues. Trimming removed 3 bases at V and 3 bases at J, with 7 bases between. DNA for the CDR3: TGCAGCGTTGAGGAGGGTACAGATACGCAGTATTTT. This codes for CSVEEGTDTQYF.

This clonotype has a handful of counts. The chain combines TRBV7-2 with TRBJ2-3; tentatively, D is TRBD2 (6 bases). CDR1 SGHTA and CDR2 FQGNSA come from the germline V gene. Between the trimmed V and J ends, which lost 7 bases and 2 bases, there was a span of 16 bases. This CDR3 is built from 15 residues. CDR3 nucleotides: TGTGCCAGCATCCTATATGCGGGGTACACAGATACGCAGTATTTT. Translation gives CASILYAGYTDTQYF.

This clonotype was seen only a few times. The V gene is TRBV5-1, the J gene TRBJ1-1; 7 bases align to TRBD1. The trim removed 4 bases at V and 3 bases at J, leaving 6 bases unmatched. Germline V gene sequence: CDR1 SGHRS, CDR2 YFSETQ. The CDR3 runs 14 residues. The CDR3 here is CASSRDRDHTEAFF. The CDR3 DNA is TGCGCCAGCAGCCGGGACAGAGATCACACTGAAGCTTTCTTT.

The rearrangement joins TRBV5-1 to TRBJ1-2; D is perhaps TRBD1 (5 bases). V dropped 2 bases and J dropped 8 bases, with 16 bases sitting between them. Germline V gene lookup returns CDR1 SGHRS and CDR2 YFSETQ. The CDR3 is made up of 14 amino acids. The CDR3 region is CASSFRDPIAGYTF. The CDR3 DNA reads TGCGCCAGCAGCTTCCGGGACCCAATAGCGGGCTACACCTTC.

This clonotype was found a few times. The genes are TRBV4-1 and TRBJ2-1; 9 nucleotides agree with TRBD2. Germline values: CDR1 MGHRA, CDR2 YSYEKL. This CDR3 has 14 amino acids. Trimming at V came to 5 bases and at J to 8 bases, leaving 7 bases not matched to a gene. The CDR3 coding sequence is TGCGCCAGCAGCAGAGCGGGGGGTGTGGATGAGCAGTTCTTC. It specifies CASSRAGGVDEQFF.

This clonotype appeared a few times. The chain links TRBV5-1 to TRBJ2-3; a weak D match, TRBD2 (6 bases). The CDR3 runs to 17 residues. Germline V CDR1 and CDR2: SGHRS, YFSETQ. V lost 4 bases and J lost 2, with 20 bases in between. Here the CDR3 DNA reads TGCGCCAGCAGCCGGCCCGTCGCAGGAGGGCTCACAGATACGCAGTATTTT. This gives the protein CASSRPVAGGLTDTQYF.

This clonotype was picked up many times. The chain combines TRBV7-3 with TRBJ2-7; maybe TRBD1 (5 bases). This CDR3 contains 14 residues. V was shortened by 2 bases and J by 3 bases, with 11 bases between the two germline ends. The germline V gene has CDR1 SGHTA and CDR2 FQGTGA. The CDR3: CASSLHPGRYEQYV. CDR3 coding DNA: TGTGCCAGCAGCTTACACCCAGGGCGCTACGAGCAGTACGTC.

The chain employs TRBV7-9 and TRBJ1-2, with D unresolved. This CDR3 region has 12 residues. Deletions cut 4 bases from V and 2 bases from J, with 5 bases between. Germline assignment: CDR1 SEHNR and CDR2 FQNEAQ (reference sequence). The CDR3 loop is CASSSTNYGYTF. Here the CDR3 DNA reads TGTGCCAGCAGCTCGACCAACTATGGCTACACCTTC.

Only one count was recorded for this clonotype. The V gene is TRBV4-3, the J gene TRBJ1-2; 8 bases map to TRBD1. Germline V lookup: CDR1 LGHNA, CDR2 YSLEER. V lost 4 bases, J lost 4 bases, and 5 bases stayed unmatched. The CDR3 covers 14 residues. The DNA of the CDR3 is TGCGCCAGCAGCCGACAGGGGTCCCTCTATGGCTACACCTTC. Encoded protein: CASSRQGSLYGYTF.

The chain is built from TRBV2 and TRBJ2-7, with TRBD2 identical over 8 bases. CDR3 size: 14 residues. Germline V lookup: CDR1 SNHLY, CDR2 FYNNEI. J gave up 0 bases and V 8 bases, and 6 bases lay outside the gene matches. The CDR3 region is CASGGGPSSYEQYF. In nucleotides, the CDR3 is TGTGCCAGCGGCGGGGGGCCGAGCTCCTACGAGCAGTACTTC.

This chain links TRBV25-1 with TRBJ2-1, with D possibly being TRBD1 (5 bases). The CDR3 length is 14 residues. V lost 4 bases and J 6 bases, leaving 13 bases between the germline ends. CDR1 is MGHDK, CDR2 SYGVNS, per germline. The CDR3 DNA sequence: TGTGCCAGCAGTGTGGGGCCGCTGGGCAATGAGCAGTTCTTC. It yields the protein CASSVGPLGNEQFF.

In its sample, this clonotype was seen a few times. J is TRBJ2-3 and V is TRBV30; D call uncertain. V was shortened by 0 bases and J by 3 bases, with 4 bases between the two germline ends. From germline, CDR1 is GTSNPN and CDR2 SVGIG (reference sequence). The CDR3 has 12 residues. The CDR3: CAWSVSTDTQYF. The CDR3 region has the DNA TGTGCCTGGAGTGTTTCTACAGATACGCAGTATTTT. Supplemented by reference TRBV30 and TRBJ2-3, the full variable domain reads SQTIHQWPATLVQPVGSPLSLECTVEGTSNPNLYWYRQAAGRGLQLLFYSVGIGQISSEVPQNLSASRPQDRQFILSSKKLLLSDSGFYLCAWSVSTDTQYFGPGTRLTVL.

The rearrangement joins TRBV20-1 to TRBJ1-2, with D possibly matching TRBD1 (5 bases). V dropped 0 bases and J dropped 4 bases, with 9 bases sitting between them. The CDR3 sequence is 13 residues long. In germline, CDR1 is DFQATT, CDR2 SNEGSKA (reference sequence). Here the CDR3 reads CSARDPGVYGYTF. The CDR3 nucleotides read TGCAGTGCTAGAGATCCGGGGGTCTATGGCTACACCTTC.

J is TRBJ1-6 and V is TRBV7-6; D gene unclear. CDR3 size: 16 residues. The V and J ends lost 4 bases and 0 bases respectively, with 10 bases between them. Germline CDR1 SGHVS, CDR2 FNYEAQ. DNA of the CDR3: TGTGCCAGCAGCTCCCGGGGTCACTCCTATAATTCACCCCTCCACTTT. This gives the protein CASSSRGHSYNSPLHF.

V gene TRBV23-1 combines with J gene TRBJ2-5; TRBD1 might be the D (6 bases). TRBV23-1 is noted as an ORF with a role that remains uncertain. Deletions cut 4 bases from V and 0 bases from J, with 30 bases between. The CDR3 is 21 residues long. CDR3 bases: TGCGCCAGCAGTCTAGAATGTTCCGACAGGCGAAGAAGAGAGTACCAAGAGACCCAGTACTTC. This gives the protein CASSLECSDRRRREYQETQYF.